These 28 T cell receptor beta chains were sequenced from one sample in a study of blood T cells in healthy people across ages. The authors ran a second PCR of roughly 6 to 11 cycles using a sample-barcoded 5' primer and a J-beta primer mix. TCRdb reprocessed the 5' RACE reads via MiXCR and lists one record per CDR3 protein. The data contain about 640,000 distinct CDR3 sequences, about 53% of them singletons. Sequencing used blood. The receptors originated from a man aged 60-69 years in good health.

This chain uses TRBV12-3 or TRBV12-4 with TRBJ2-3; 14 bases align to TRBD2. The CDR3 is made up of 20 amino acids. Trimming cost V 3 bases and J 0 bases; bases outside gene matches: 11. The CDR3 DNA reads TGTGCCAGCAGTTTTGGACTAGCGGGGGGACTTCGCGAAAGCACAGATACGCAGTATTTT. Its translation is CASSFGLAGGLRESTDTQYF.

This clonotype has just a few counts. The chain joins TRBV7-9 to TRBJ1-6; D call uncertain. Germline V CDR1 and CDR2: SEHNR, FQNEAQ (reference sequence). This CDR3 contains 13 residues. V was shortened by 5 bases and J by 10 bases, with 12 bases between the two germline ends. The CDR3 nucleotides are TGTGCCAGCAGCCCTCAGGAAGAGTCACCCCTCCACTTT. Translating it yields CASSPQEESPLHF.

The V call is TRBV12-3 or TRBV12-4, the J call TRBJ2-7; the D gene could be TRBD1 or TRBD2 (6 bases each). CDR3 length equals 15 residues. V lost 6 bases and J lost 4, with 19 bases in between. The DNA for the CDR3 is TGTGCCAGCAGGATATGGGGGGCAGAAAGATACGAGCAGTACTTC. Its protein is CASRIWGAERYEQYF.

V usage is TRBV29-1 and J usage is TRBJ1-1; TRBD1 matches 7 bases. V shed 7 bases and J 4 bases; nucleotides not matched to a gene: 9. This CDR3 spans 13 amino acids. Germline loops: CDR1 SQVTM, CDR2 ANQGSEA. CDR3 sequence: CSATGTVGTEAFF. DNA for the CDR3: TGCAGCGCAACCGGGACAGTGGGCACTGAAGCTTTCTTT.

About this clonotype itself: A junction end diverges from the germline sequence, so it may reflect a read error. This sequence joins TRBV7-2 and TRBJ2-6, with TRBD1 as a possible D gene (5 bases). The CDR3 totals 13 residues. The germline gives CDR1 SGHTA, CDR2 FQGNSA. Here the CDR3 reads CASSFAGANVPTF. The CDR3 bases are TGTGCCAGCAGCTTCGCTGGGGCCAACGTCCCGACTTTC.

The chain is built from TRBV2 and TRBJ1-2; weak D call: TRBD1 (5 bases). This CDR3 has 15 amino acids. Per the germline V gene, CDR1 is SNHLY and CDR2 is FYNNEI. Trimming removed 3 bases at V and 4 bases at J, with 15 bases between. CDR3 sequence: CASSELRDRSYGYTF. The CDR3 nucleotides read TGTGCCAGCAGTGAGCTCAGGGATCGGAGCTATGGCTACACCTTC. The variable domain in full, completed from reference TRBV2 and TRBJ1-2, reads EPEVTQTPSHQVTQMGQEVILRCVPISNHLYFYWYRQILGQKVEFLVSFYNNEISEKSEIFDDQFSVERPDGSNFTLKIRSTKLEDSAMYFCASSELRDRSYGYTFGSGTRLTVV.

The chain joins TRBV28 to TRBJ2-5, with D unclear. V dropped 3 bases and J dropped 5 bases, with 10 bases sitting between them. This CDR3 has 13 residues. Germline CDR1 and CDR2: MDHEN and SYDVKM. The CDR3 coding sequence is TGTGCCAGCAGTTTTGGAAGCTGGGAGACCCAGTACTTC. It encodes CASSFGSWETQYF.

The V gene is TRBV21-1, the J gene TRBJ2-7; the D call TRBD1 from the table was never checked on the DNA. TRBV21-1 counts as a pseudogene. The CDR3 sequence is 16 residues long. CDR3 DNA sequence: TGTGCCAGCAGCAAATATGGGACCAACTACTCCTACGAGCAGTACTTC. Amino acids: CASSKYGTNYSYEQYF.

Details on this clonotype: An end of the junction differs from the germline gene, which may be a read error. The chain is built from TRBV6-6 and TRBJ2-1, with TRBD2 matching over 7 bases. Per the germline V gene, CDR1 is MNHNY and CDR2 is SVGAGI (reference sequence). The CDR3 contains 12 residues. The CDR3 DNA reads TGTGCCAGCAGTCACTCCCAGGGCGGGGGGTTCTTC. Protein: CASSHSQGGGFF.

This rearrangement joins TRBV7-9 to TRBJ2-5; 7 nucleotides line up with TRBD2. The CDR3 has 14 residues. Germline CDR1 SEHNR, CDR2 FQNEAQ (reference sequence). Germline trimming cut 6 bases from V and 4 bases from J; bases unmatched to any gene: 8. The CDR3 nucleotides read TGTGCCAGCAGGGGCATCGGCGGGGGAGAGACCCAGTACTTC. This encodes CASRGIGGGETQYF.

The J gene is TRBJ2-1, the V gene TRBV27, with D maybe TRBD1 (5 bases). The CDR3 loop spans 16 amino acids. Germline V gene data show CDR1 as MNHEY and CDR2 as SMNVEV (reference sequence). Trimming removed 8 bases at V and 6 bases at J, with 23 bases between. CDR3 in amino acids: CASQGRQPITLNEQFF. DNA for the CDR3: TGTGCCAGCCAAGGTCGACAGCCCATAACGCTCAATGAGCAGTTCTTC.

The sample holds a few counts of this clonotype. This CDR3 reads CASSDAGQETQYF. The CDR3 nucleotides are TGTGCCAGCAGTGACGCGGGGCAAGAGACCCAGTACTTC. V is TRBV25-1 and J is TRBJ2-5; a possible D gene is TRBD2 (6 bases). Germline CDR1 MGHDK, CDR2 SYGVNS. The CDR3 is made up of 13 amino acids. V dropped 3 bases and J dropped 2 bases, with 7 bases sitting between them.

The genes are TRBV3-1 and TRBJ2-2; TRBD1 aligns across 7 bases. The CDR3 consists of 16 residues. Per germline, CDR1 LGHDT and CDR2 YNNKEL (reference sequence). V shed 0 bases and J 1 base; nucleotides not matched to a gene: 2. The CDR3 here is CASSQEGTVNTGELFF. The CDR3 coding sequence is TGTGCCAGCAGCCAAGAAGGGACAGTGAACACCGGGGAGCTGTTTTTT.

This clonotype was found many times. The J gene is TRBJ1-2, the V gene TRBV12-3 or TRBV12-4; 7 bases fit TRBD1. The length of the CDR3 is 14 residues. V shed 5 bases, J shed 4 bases, and the junction held 7 bases outside the gene matches. Here the CDR3 reads CASSLTGTAYGYTF. The DNA for the CDR3 is TGTGCCAGCAGTCTCACCGGGACAGCCTATGGCTACACCTTC.

This clonotype has just a few counts. The chain employs TRBV2 and TRBJ1-2, with D possibly TRBD1 on 5 matching bases. This CDR3 is 13 amino acids long. Trimming took off 4 bases at V and 6 bases at J, with 12 bases between the two ends. Germline CDR1 and CDR2: SNHLY and FYNNEI. The CDR3, as DNA: TGTGCCAGCAGTGCAGGGCGCCCGGATGGCTACACCTTC. Protein product: CASSAGRPDGYTF.

The sample holds a few counts of this clonotype. The CDR3 DNA reads TGTGCCAGCAGCCAAAGAGGTCAGGCCGACACCGGGGAGCTGTTTTTT. Protein product: CASSQRGQADTGELFF. The V and J genes are TRBV3-1 and TRBJ2-2; D ambiguous. Per the germline V gene, CDR1 is LGHDT and CDR2 is YNNKEL (reference sequence). The CDR3 spans 16 residues. Trimming shortened V by 2 bases and J by 3 bases, and 13 bases separated the two germline ends.

This clonotype was recorded a few times. V gene TRBV7-2 combines with J gene TRBJ2-5; D is ambiguous. With 1 base removed from V and 1 base from J, the gap between germline ends came to 10 bases. This CDR3 region has 15 residues. Germline V gene lookup returns CDR1 SGHTA and CDR2 FQGNSA. The CDR3 protein is CASSLGLGFQETQYF. Here the CDR3 DNA reads TGTGCCAGCAGCTTAGGTCTTGGGTTCCAAGAGACCCAGTACTTC.

The rearrangement uses TRBV24-1 and TRBJ2-1; unclear D gene. The CDR3 runs to 13 residues. V was pared by 1 base and J by 4 bases, with 4 bases between. Germline assignment: CDR1 KGHDR and CDR2 SFDVKD. In nucleotides, the CDR3 is TGTGCCACCAGTGATTTTTTATACAATGAGCAGTTCTTC. It translates to CATSDFLYNEQFF.

The CDR3 loop reads CASSLTSFKETQYF. In DNA form, the CDR3 reads TGTGCCAGCAGCCTGACTAGCTTCAAAGAGACCCAGTACTTC. The chain joins TRBV2 to TRBJ2-5, with 7 positions matching TRBD2. Germline loops: CDR1 SNHLY, CDR2 FYNNEI. V shed 6 bases and J 3 bases; nucleotides not matched to a gene: 7. The CDR3 has 14 residues.

This rearrangement joins TRBV7-8 to TRBJ2-7; no clear D gene. Looked up from germline, CDR1 is SGHVS and CDR2 is FQNEAQ. CDR3 length equals 13 residues. The germline V and J ends were trimmed by 2 bases and 4 bases, with 9 bases remaining between them. Written as DNA, the CDR3 is TGTGCCAGCAGCTTACGGACGGAGTACGAGCAGTACTTC. Translating it yields CASSLRTEYEQYF.

This clonotype was recorded a few times. The chain combines TRBV29-1 with TRBJ1-2; 9 bases are shared with TRBD1. The CDR3 runs to 14 residues. V trimming: 3 bases; J trimming: 7 bases; junction bases outside the gene matches: 9. CDR1 and CDR2 from the germline V gene are SQVTM and ANQGSEA. The chain's CDR3 is CSVDVEGQGFGYTF. For the CDR3, the DNA is TGCAGCGTTGATGTGGAGGGACAGGGTTTTGGCTACACCTTC. Full variable domain (missing parts from reference TRBV29-1 and TRBJ1-2): SAVISQKPSRDICQRGTSLTIQCQVDSQVTMMFWYRQQPGQSLTLIATANQGSEATYESGFVIDKFPISRPNLTFSTLTVSNMSPEDSSIYLCSVDVEGQGFGYTFGSGTRLTVV.

The chain links TRBV25-1 to TRBJ1-2, with no clear D. The germline V gene encodes CDR1 MGHDK and CDR2 SYGVNS. V lost 7 bases and J lost 8, with 11 bases in between. The length of the CDR3 is 11 residues. The CDR3 DNA reads as TGTGCCAGCAAATACGATAAGGGCTACACCTTC. It translates to CASKYDKGYTF.

This chain uses TRBV20-1 with TRBJ2-5; 8 nucleotides match TRBD2. Per germline, CDR1 DFQATT and CDR2 SNEGSKA (reference sequence). CDR3 length equals 15 residues. J lost 7 bases, V lost 2 bases, and 12 bases had no gene match. Here the CDR3 reads CSARLSGLAGGTQYF. CDR3 nucleotide sequence: TGCAGTGCTAGACTAAGCGGACTAGCCGGAGGGACCCAGTACTTC.

V usage is TRBV28 and J usage is TRBJ2-7; tentatively, D is TRBD1 or TRBD2 (6 bases each). The CDR3 loop spans 15 amino acids. The germline V gene encodes CDR1 MDHEN and CDR2 SYDVKM. V was clipped by 5 bases and J by 0 bases, with 14 bases between them. The CDR3 here is CASSGGTYSSYEQYF. In DNA, the CDR3 is TGTGCCAGCAGTGGGGGGACATACAGCTCCTACGAGCAGTACTTC.

The chain is built from TRBV5-1 and TRBJ2-5; 7 bases fit TRBD1. The CDR3 loop spans 16 amino acids. Germline V CDR1 and CDR2: SGHRS, YFSETQ. V trimming: 0 bases; J trimming: 2 bases; junction bases outside the gene matches: 7. CDR3 coding DNA: TGCGCCAGCAGCTTGGTGCCAGGGGGTATACAAGAGACCCAGTACTTC. Amino acids: CASSLVPGGIQETQYF.

This clonotype was found a few times. The chain carries TRBV7-9 and TRBJ1-4, with 7 nucleotides matching TRBD1. Trimming at V came to 5 bases and at J to 4 bases, leaving 7 bases not matched to a gene. The CDR3 has 15 residues. Germline V gene data show CDR1 as SEHNR and CDR2 as FQNEAQ (reference sequence). For the CDR3, the DNA is TGTGCCAGCAGCAGAGACAGGGCCGATAATGAAAAACTGTTTTTT. Protein product: CASSRDRADNEKLFF.

The rearrangement links TRBV12-3 or TRBV12-4 to TRBJ1-2; D perhaps matches TRBD1 (5 bases). V lost 5 bases to trimming and J lost 7 bases, with 11 bases between them. The CDR3 covers 12 residues. The CDR3 spells CASSQWDSGYTF. CDR3 nucleotides: TGTGCCAGCAGTCAATGGGACTCTGGCTACACCTTC.

As concerns this clonotype: One end of the junction is discordant with germline, which a read error may explain. V is TRBV6-5 and J is TRBJ2-5, with D possibly TRBD2 on 5 matching bases. CDR3 length: 13 residues. From germline, CDR1 is MNHEY and CDR2 SVGAGI. CDR3 coding DNA: TGTGCCGGCAGGTCCGGGAATCAAGAGACCCAGTACTTC. Protein: CAGRSGNQETQYF.